These 30 T cell receptor beta chains share one sample of origin, sequenced in a study of T cells in Graves' hyperthyroidism and ophthalmopathy. The investigators amplified TCR beta CDR3 regions from RNA transcripts. Using the HTBI primer set, a first-round RT-PCR was run on the TCR CDR3. One entry per CDR3 protein, called by TCRdb with MiXCR from the multiplex PCR reads. The data contain more than 500,000 distinct CDR3 sequences, roughly 50% of them singletons. Sequenced sample: peripheral blood or thyroid tissue (not recorded which). The receptors were gathered from an adult woman with Graves' disease, either hyperthyroidism or ophthalmopathy (not recorded which).

With respect to this clonotype: This could be a read error, since a much larger clone is one nucleotide away. The V gene is TRBV4-1, the J gene TRBJ1-1; possible D gene TRBD1, 5 bases. Germline V CDR1 and CDR2: MGHRA, YSYEKL. The CDR3 spans 14 residues. CDR3 coding DNA: TGCGCCAGCGGCCAAGCTTTACAGGACACTGAAGCTTTCTTT. Protein sequence: CASGQALQDTEAFF.

This clonotype was found a few times. V and J are TRBV5-1 and TRBJ2-5, with 8 nucleotides matching TRBD1. CDR3 length: 16 residues. Germline trimming cut 0 bases from V and 5 bases from J; bases unmatched to any gene: 9. Per the germline V gene, CDR1 is SGHRS and CDR2 is YFSETQ. The CDR3 bases are TGCGCCAGCAGCTTGGTCCCTGTGACAGGGGTCGAGACCCAGTACTTC. Its translation is CASSLVPVTGVETQYF.

The chain has TRBV24-1 and TRBJ2-5; D is perhaps TRBD1 (5 bases). Trimming pared 6 bases from V and 3 bases from J, leaving 13 bases between. CDR1 and CDR2 (germline): KGHDR, SFDVKD. This CDR3 has 14 amino acids. The CDR3 reads CATSRVRAEETQYF. In DNA, the CDR3 is TGTGCCACCAGTCGGGTCAGGGCGGAAGAGACCCAGTACTTC.

Ten or more counts support this clonotype. The chain joins TRBV6-2 or TRBV6-3 to TRBJ1-5, with D perhaps matching TRBD1 (6 bases). This CDR3 contains 14 residues. V shed 4 bases and J shed 9 bases, with 16 bases lying between them. CDR1 is MNHEY and CDR2 is SVGEGT in the germline V gene. The CDR3, as DNA: TGTGCCAGCAGTTTATCAGGGGTGGGACTGCCCCAGCATTTT. Its protein product is CASSLSGVGLPQHF.

A note on this clonotype: Because the CDR3 is missing its conserved closing phenylalanine or tryptophan, this is likely a read error. It is unclear where the CDR3 begins or ends on the DNA, so no DNA is shown, and the CDR3 is as TCRdb lists it. This rearrangement joins TRBV5-1 to TRBJ1-4; the table's D call, TRBD1, was not checked against the DNA. CDR1 is SGHRS and CDR2 is YFSETQ in the germline V gene. The CDR3 spans 9 amino acids, including both terminal residues. This CDR3 is CASRDRTIV.

DNA of the CDR3: TGTGCCAGCAGCCGACAGTTTCGGGCTGGAAACACCATATATTTT. Amino acid sequence: CASSRQFRAGNTIYF. The chain has TRBV7-2 and TRBJ1-3, with a weak D call TRBD1 (5 bases). Trimming cost V 5 bases and J 2 bases, with 13 bases left between them. CDR1 is SGHTA and CDR2 is FQGNSA in the germline V gene. CDR3 length equals 15 residues.

This clonotype appeared a few times. This CDR3 reads CASTRDRKAFF. CDR3 DNA: TGTGCCAGCACCCGGGATAGAAAAGCTTTCTTT. This chain uses TRBV28 with TRBJ1-1; D is ambiguous. V gave up 7 bases and J gave up 9 bases, with 12 bases separating them. The CDR3 totals 11 residues. CDR1 MDHEN and CDR2 SYDVKM come from the germline V gene.

A remark on this clonotype: Germline and junction disagree at one end, which may indicate a read error. The genes are TRBV29-1 and TRBJ1-1; D gene ambiguous. CDR3 size: 14 residues. Germline V gene sequence: CDR1 SQVTM, CDR2 ANQGSEA. The CDR3 protein is CSVEDTIQNTDAFF. Written as DNA, the CDR3 is TGCAGCGTTGAAGATACGATACAAAACACTGATGCTTTCTTT.

J is TRBJ2-7 and V is TRBV3-1, with D possibly being TRBD2 (6 bases). The V gene's germline CDR1 is LGHDT and CDR2 YNNKEL (reference sequence). This CDR3 region has 15 residues. V was pared by 1 base and J by 3 bases, with 13 bases between. The CDR3 loop is CASSQGNPGDYEQYF. The CDR3 DNA reads as TGTGCCAGCAGCCAAGGGAACCCGGGGGACTACGAGCAGTACTTC.

The J gene is TRBJ1-4, the V gene TRBV2; D unclear. V lost 2 bases, J lost 8 bases, and 6 bases lay in between. Germline CDR1 and CDR2: SNHLY and FYNNEI. This CDR3 contains 12 residues. The CDR3 DNA reads as TGTGCCAGCAGTGAAAGCTACGAAAAACTGTTTTTT. This gives the protein CASSESYEKLFF. The full variable domain, its missing parts supplied by reference TRBV2 and TRBJ1-4, is EPEVTQTPSHQVTQMGQEVILRCVPISNHLYFYWYRQILGQKVEFLVSFYNNEISEKSEIFDDQFSVERPDGSNFTLKIRSTKLEDSAMYFCASSESYEKLFFGSGTQLSVL.

This clonotype has a count of ten or more. V gene TRBV10-3 combines with J gene TRBJ1-3; D is unclear. Germline V gives CDR1 ENHRY, CDR2 SYGVKD. The V end was cut by 3 bases, the J end by 5 bases, with 5 bases between. CDR3 length equals 12 residues. The CDR3 reads CAISDVRNTIYF. CDR3 sequence (DNA): TGTGCCATCAGTGACGTCCGAAACACCATATATTTT.

This clonotype came up a few times. The chain is built from TRBV30 and TRBJ2-5; D remains unclear. Germline V gene data show CDR1 as GTSNPN and CDR2 as SVGIG (reference sequence). The CDR3 covers 12 residues. The V end lost 5 bases, the J end lost 2 bases, and 9 bases lay between the germline ends. DNA for the CDR3: TGTGCCTGGGACCTAGATCAAGAGACCCAGTACTTC. Amino acids: CAWDLDQETQYF.

This clonotype was detected many times. The chain joins TRBV4-1 to TRBJ2-5, with TRBD1 as a possible D gene (6 bases). Germline loops: CDR1 MGHRA, CDR2 YSYEKL. V was cut by 1 base and J by 4 bases, with 10 bases left in between. The CDR3 covers 14 residues. CDR3 sequence: CASSQGLTGETQYF. CDR3 nucleotides: TGCGCCAGCAGCCAAGGACTGACAGGAGAGACCCAGTACTTC.

The sample holds a few counts of this clonotype. The J gene is TRBJ1-2, the V gene TRBV11-2, with D possibly TRBD1 on 5 matching bases. This CDR3 comprises 15 residues. V dropped 4 bases and J dropped 8 bases, with 20 bases sitting between them. The germline V gene encodes CDR1 SGHAT and CDR2 FQNNGV. Here the CDR3 reads CASSSSQEEVGGYTF. The CDR3 DNA follows: TGTGCCAGCAGCTCCTCACAGGAGGAAGTTGGAGGCTACACCTTC.

This clonotype was seen at least ten times. The chain uses TRBV12-3 or TRBV12-4 and TRBJ1-2; D is perhaps TRBD1 (5 bases). V lost 3 bases, J lost 1 base, and 6 bases lay in between. The CDR3 extends over 13 amino acids. This CDR3 reads CASSFQGNYGYTF. As DNA, the CDR3 is TGTGCCAGCAGTTTCCAGGGTAACTATGGCTACACCTTC.

This clonotype occurred many times. The chain links TRBV5-1 to TRBJ1-1; D not resolved. V shed 2 bases and J shed 0 bases, with 8 bases lying between them. The CDR3 has 14 amino acids. Germline CDR1 SGHRS, CDR2 YFSETQ. The CDR3 spells CASSLERLNTEAFF. In nucleotides, the CDR3 is TGCGCCAGCAGCTTAGAACGGTTGAACACTGAAGCTTTCTTT. Filled out from reference TRBV5-1 and TRBJ1-1, the complete variable domain reads KAGVTQTPRYLIKTRGQQVTLSCSPISGHRSVSWYQQTPGQGLQFLFEYFSETQRNKGNFPGRFSGRQFSNSRSEMNVSTLELGDSALYLCASSLERLNTEAFFGQGTRLTVV.

The V and J genes are TRBV29-1 and TRBJ1-5, with D possibly matching TRBD1 (5 bases). V lost 6 bases, J lost 5 bases, and 11 bases lay in between. CDR1 is SQVTM, CDR2 ANQGSEA, per germline. The CDR3 covers 12 residues. DNA of the CDR3: TGCAGCGTCGGGACGGCGGATCAGCCCCAGCATTTT. Translated, it gives CSVGTADQPQHF.

A few counts support this clonotype. The V and J genes are TRBV20-1 and TRBJ2-7; D is perhaps TRBD1 (6 bases). The V end lost 4 bases, the J end lost 2 bases, and 12 bases lay between the germline ends. There are 13 residues in the CDR3. The germline CDR1 and CDR2 sequences are DFQATT and SNEGSKA (reference sequence). CDR3 sequence reads: CSATPGTPYEQYF. In DNA, the CDR3 is TGCAGTGCTACACCCGGGACACCCTACGAGCAGTACTTC.

V is TRBV25-1 and J is TRBJ2-7, with D tentatively TRBD1 (5 bases). CDR1 is MGHDK and CDR2 is SYGVNS in the germline V gene. Trimming cost V 0 bases and J 1 base, with 10 bases left between them. There are 15 residues in the CDR3. CDR3 coding DNA: TGTGCCAGCAGTGAATACAAGGGGTGGTCCTACGAGCAGTACTTC. It specifies CASSEYKGWSYEQYF.

Ten or more counts support this clonotype. This chain connects TRBV19 to TRBJ1-5; unclear D gene. V lost 10 bases and J lost 0, with 10 bases in between. The CDR3 has 13 amino acids. Germline assignment: CDR1 LNHDA and CDR2 SQIVND (reference sequence). DNA of the CDR3: TGTGCCACCTGTGGGGATAGCAATCAGCCCCAGCATTTT. It codes for CATCGDSNQPQHF.

Comment on this clonotype: The junction departs from the called germline gene at one end, perhaps through a read error. The J gene is TRBJ2-5, the V gene TRBV7-9; 10 bases line up with TRBD1. This CDR3 contains 14 residues. Germline values: CDR1 SEHNR, CDR2 FQNEAQ (reference sequence). The DNA for the CDR3 is TGTGCCACCAGCCTCGGACAGGGGGGGACGGCCCAGTACTTC. Amino acid sequence: CATSLGQGGTAQYF.

The CDR3 region is CASSPFGTGGATGELFF. CDR3 bases: TGTGCCAGCAGCCCGTTCGGGACAGGGGGTGCCACCGGGGAGCTGTTTTTT. The chain recombines TRBV7-8 with TRBJ2-2; 11 positions match TRBD1. This CDR3 region has 17 residues. After removal of 5 bases from V and 4 bases from J, the junction contained 9 bases not matched to a gene. The V gene's germline CDR1 is SGHVS and CDR2 FQNEAQ. Full variable domain (remainder filled in from reference TRBV7-8 and TRBJ2-2): GAGVSQSPRYKVAKRGQDVALRCDPISGHVSLFWYQQALGQGPEFLTYFQNEAQLDKSGLPSDRFFAERPEGSVSTLKIQRTQQEDSAVYLCASSPFGTGGATGELFFGEGSRLTVL.

Points on this clonotype: A read error may explain this, as a much larger clone is one base away. V gene TRBV4-1 combines with J gene TRBJ1-5; D gene uncertain. The CDR3 has 15 residues. Looked up from germline, CDR1 is MGHRA and CDR2 is YSYEKL. The germline V and J ends were trimmed by 1 base and 5 bases, with 12 bases remaining between them. CDR3 protein: CASSQGPRRDQPQHF. Written as DNA, the CDR3 is TGCGCCAGCAGCCAAGGGCCCAGACGGGATCAGCCCCAGCATTTT.

The rearrangement links TRBV7-2 to TRBJ2-7; possible D gene TRBD2, 5 bases. Germline assignment: CDR1 SGHTA and CDR2 FQGNSA. Between the trimmed V and J ends, which lost 5 bases and 7 bases, there was a span of 18 bases. CDR3 length: 14 amino acids. CDR3 bases: TGTGCCAGCAGCCGCAGCGCCCCCCGGGGTGAGCAGTACTTC. The encoded protein is CASSRSAPRGEQYF. Using reference TRBV7-2 and TRBJ2-7 for the parts outside the CDR3, the full variable domain is GAGVSQSPSNKVTEKGKDVELRCDPISGHTALYWYRQSLGQGLEFLIYFQGNSAPDKSGLPSDRFSAERTGGSVSTLTIQRTQQEDSAVYLCASSRSAPRGEQYFGPGTRLTVT.

The chain carries TRBV11-2 and TRBJ1-5, with 12 positions matching TRBD1. With 5 bases clipped from V and 7 bases from J, the junction kept 6 bases outside the gene matches. Germline V gene sequence: CDR1 SGHAT, CDR2 FQNNGV. This CDR3 contains 15 residues. The CDR3 bases are TGTGCCAGCAGCACGGGACAGGGGGCCCCCCAGCCCCAGCATTTT. The encoded protein is CASSTGQGAPQPQHF.

This clonotype was seen only a few times. The V call is TRBV20-1, the J call TRBJ2-3, with TRBD2 matching over 12 bases. Germline assignment: CDR1 DFQATT and CDR2 SNEGSKA (reference sequence). The ends lost 7 bases at V and 0 bases at J; junction bases unmatched: 5. The length of the CDR3 is 15 residues. In DNA form, the CDR3 reads TGCAGTGGCCAGGGACTAGCGGGCAGCACAGATACGCAGTATTTT. It encodes CSGQGLAGSTDTQYF.

This clonotype was counted ten times or more. This chain links TRBV7-3 with TRBJ1-3; 7 bases fit TRBD1. The germline V gene has CDR1 SGHTA and CDR2 FQGTGA. This CDR3 comprises 14 residues. Losses at the gene ends were 5 bases for V and 2 bases for J; bases not matched to a gene: 3. CDR3: CASSPGGPGNTIYF. CDR3 DNA: TGTGCCAGCAGCCCAGGGGGGCCTGGAAACACCATATATTTT. Filled out from reference TRBV7-3 and TRBJ1-3, the complete variable domain reads GAGVSQTPSNKVTEKGKYVELRCDPISGHTALYWYRQSLGQGPEFLIYFQGTGAADDSGLPNDRFFAVRPEGSVSTLKIQRTERGDSAVYLCASSPGGPGNTIYFGEGSWLTVV.

This clonotype has a count of ten or more. This chain uses TRBV7-9 with TRBJ1-2; D uncertain. This CDR3 is built from 12 residues. Germline assignment: CDR1 SEHNR and CDR2 FQNEAQ (reference sequence). V lost 5 bases and J lost 7, with 11 bases in between. CDR3 in amino acids: CASSPISGGYTF. CDR3 in DNA: TGTGCCAGCAGCCCGATATCGGGTGGCTACACCTTC.

CDR3 residues: CASRSSGQGMAQYF. The CDR3 DNA reads as TGTGCCAGCAGATCATCGGGACAGGGGATGGCCCAGTACTTC. J is TRBJ2-5 and V is TRBV12-3 or TRBV12-4, with 10 nucleotides matching TRBD1. The CDR3 contains 14 residues. J gave up 9 bases and V 6 bases, and 10 bases lay outside the gene matches.

The sample holds one count of this clonotype. The chain has TRBV2 and TRBJ1-2; possibly TRBD1 for D (6 bases). The CDR3 is made up of 13 amino acids. V lost 6 bases and J 10 bases, leaving 18 bases between the germline ends. Germline V CDR1 and CDR2: SNHLY, FYNNEI. CDR3 residues: CASRSEGGTLYTF. CDR3 DNA sequence: TGTGCCAGCAGGTCCGAGGGGGGGACCCTCTACACCTTC.